Each of the 14 T cell receptor beta chains below was sequenced from the same sample in a study of vaccination effects on CD4 cells after COVID-19. Culture proceeded for approximately 10 days, and CD4+ T cells were then isolated. It was two doses of either the BNT162b2 or mRNA-1273 vaccine that participants received. Clones were sequenced by immunoSEQ multiplex PCR, and TCRdb holds only the in-frame ones, with some missing. The top ten clones hold about 4.5% of a sample with fewer than 75,000 clones, just under 80% of them seen once. Antigens for these TCRs are unknown. The sequencing used CD4+ T cells from PBMCs cultured without peptide, collected after COVID-19 vaccination. All receptors come from a human donor who received a COVID-19 vaccine.

This chain connects TRBV18 to TRBJ1-2; possible D gene TRBD1, 6 bases. CDR1 KGHSH and CDR2 LQKENI come from the germline V gene. Deletions cut 2 bases from V and 8 bases from J, with 21 bases between. The CDR3 is 16 residues long. The CDR3 bases are TGTGCCAGCTCACCAAATCCCACTCGTGCAGGGGACGGCTACACCTTC. Residues: CASSPNPTRAGDGYTF.

This clone turned up a few times. The V and J genes are TRBV12-3 or TRBV12-4 and TRBJ1-2; 7 bases align to TRBD1. The trim removed 6 bases at V and 7 bases at J, leaving 8 bases unmatched. The CDR3 totals 13 residues. The CDR3 coding sequence is TGTGCCAGCAGCCTAACAGGGGCGGGTGGCTACACCTTC. This gives the protein CASSLTGAGGYTF.

The V and J genes are TRBV11-2 and TRBJ2-2, with 12 bases matching TRBD2. With 6 bases clipped from V and 5 bases from J, the junction kept 4 bases outside the gene matches. The CDR3 covers 15 residues. In germline, CDR1 is SGHAT, CDR2 FQNNGV. Written as DNA, the CDR3 is TGTGCCAGCAGAGGCCTAGCGGGGGGGACCGGGGAGCTGTTTTTT. It is translated as CASRGLAGGTGELFF.

This chain links TRBV5-5 with TRBJ1-1; D is unclear. The V gene lost 2 bases and the J gene lost 7 bases, with 9 bases spanning the gap. The CDR3 loop spans 12 amino acids. Germline V CDR1 and CDR2: SGHKS, YYEKEE (reference sequence). The CDR3 nucleotides are TGTGCCAGCAGCTTTTCCCATGGTGAAGCTTTCTTT. Its protein is CASSFSHGEAFF.

This clone was detected only once. The chain links TRBV4-3 to TRBJ1-4; the D gene is possibly TRBD1 (6 bases). Germline-derived CDR1 and CDR2 are LGHNA and YSLEER. There are 15 residues in the CDR3. With 2 bases removed from V and 6 bases from J, the gap between germline ends came to 13 bases. Written as DNA, the CDR3 is TGCGCCAGCAGCCAAAAGGGACAATGGGATGAAAAACTGTTTTTT. Protein product: CASSQKGQWDEKLFF.

This chain uses TRBV7-2 with TRBJ1-2, with 7 bases lining up with TRBD1. The CDR3 is made up of 15 amino acids. V shed 1 base and J 0 bases; nucleotides not matched to a gene: 2. Germline assignment: CDR1 SGHTA and CDR2 FQGNSA. This CDR3 reads CASSLGDSTNYGYTF. CDR3 bases: TGTGCCAGCAGCTTAGGGGACAGCACTAACTATGGCTACACCTTC. The variable domain in full, with the rest retrieved from reference TRBV7-2 and TRBJ1-2, is GAGVSQSPSNKVTEKGKDVELRCDPISGHTALYWYRQSLGQGLEFLIYFQGNSAPDKSGLPSDRFSAERTGGSVSTLTIQRTQQEDSAVYLCASSLGDSTNYGYTFGSGTRLTVV.

The table lists this clone with a few counts. The J gene is TRBJ1-2, the V gene TRBV18; D gene uncertain. CDR1 KGHSH and CDR2 LQKENI come from the germline V gene. The CDR3 consists of 12 residues. V lost 1 base to trimming and J lost 9 bases, with 9 bases between them. The CDR3 nucleotides are TGTGCCAGCTCACCACAAACGGGCCGCTACACCTTC. This sequence encodes CASSPQTGRYTF.

The rearrangement uses TRBV2 and TRBJ2-6; no clear D gene. With 6 bases removed from V and 0 bases from J, the gap between germline ends came to 9 bases. Germline CDR1 is SNHLY and CDR2 is FYNNEI. The CDR3 runs 15 residues. The CDR3 here is CASSLPVSGANVLTF. In nucleotides, the CDR3 is TGTGCCAGCAGCTTGCCGGTCTCTGGGGCCAACGTCCTGACTTTC. Based on the CDR3 plus reference TRBV2 and TRBJ2-6, the full variable domain is EPEVTQTPSHQVTQMGQEVILRCVPISNHLYFYWYRQILGQKVEFLVSFYNNEISEKSEIFDDQFSVERPDGSNFTLKIRSTKLEDSAMYFCASSLPVSGANVLTFGAGSRLTVL.

In its sample, this clone was seen a few times. The chain is built from TRBV4-1 and TRBJ2-3; D is perhaps TRBD1 or TRBD2 (5 bases each). In germline, CDR1 is MGHRA, CDR2 YSYEKL. The CDR3 length is 17 residues. Trimming shortened V by 5 bases and J by 2 bases, and 20 bases separated the two germline ends. The CDR3 loop reads CASSFPRETGATDTQYF. The CDR3 nucleotides read TGCGCCAGCAGCTTCCCCAGGGAGACGGGCGCCACAGATACGCAGTATTTT.

The gene calls are TRBV4-2 and TRBJ2-3; tentatively, D is TRBD2 (7 bases). V shed 4 bases and J shed 5 bases, with 16 bases lying between them. The CDR3 extends over 15 amino acids. Germline loops: CDR1 LGHNA, CDR2 YNFKEQ. The CDR3 sequence: CASSPWGGRVDTQYF. The DNA for the CDR3 is TGTGCCAGCAGCCCGTGGGGGGGGCGGGTAGATACGCAGTATTTT.

This CDR3 reads CASSIDKWDTQYF. The CDR3 coding sequence is TGTGCCAGTAGTATAGATAAATGGGATACGCAGTATTTT. The J gene is TRBJ2-3, the V gene TRBV19, with D unresolved. V was shortened by 0 bases and J by 6 bases, with 7 bases between the two germline ends. The germline gives CDR1 LNHDA, CDR2 SQIVND (reference sequence). CDR3 length equals 13 residues.

The chain uses TRBV3-1 (or the pseudogene TRBV3-2) and TRBJ1-2; 7 bases agree with TRBD1. This CDR3 has 15 residues. Trimming took 4 bases from V and 0 from J; bases not matched to a gene: 5. Germline V gene data show CDR1 as LGHDT and CDR2 as YNNKEL (reference sequence). The CDR3: CASSPSTGTNYGYTF. For the CDR3, the DNA is TGTGCCAGCAGCCCGTCGACAGGGACTAACTATGGCTACACCTTC.

The chain uses TRBV7-8 and TRBJ1-1, with 7 bases matching TRBD1. The germline gives CDR1 SGHVS, CDR2 FQNEAQ. The V gene end was trimmed by 1 base and the J gene end by 0 bases; junction bases not matched to a gene: 8. The CDR3 covers 17 residues. The chain's CDR3 is CASSLGDRQGLNTEAFF. CDR3 bases: TGTGCCAGCAGCTTAGGAGATCGACAGGGCTTGAACACTGAAGCTTTCTTT. Based on the CDR3 plus reference TRBV7-8 and TRBJ1-1, the full variable domain is GAGVSQSPRYKVAKRGQDVALRCDPISGHVSLFWYQQALGQGPEFLTYFQNEAQLDKSGLPSDRFFAERPEGSVSTLKIQRTQQEDSAVYLCASSLGDRQGLNTEAFFGQGTRLTVV.

This chain links TRBV18 with TRBJ2-1, with TRBD2 matching 9 bases. CDR3 length: 19 amino acids. The trim removed 3 bases at V and 7 bases at J, leaving 19 bases unmatched. From germline, CDR1 is KGHSH and CDR2 LQKENI. The CDR3 nucleotides are TGTGCCAGCTCACCTCTCCTTAAACAGCGGGGGGTCGAAGCAAATGAGCAGTTCTTC. It codes for CASSPLLKQRGVEANEQFF. The full variable domain, in which reference TRBV18 and TRBJ2-1 provide the parts outside the CDR3, is NAGVMQNPRHLVRRRGQEARLRCSPMKGHSHVYWYRQLPEEGLKFMVYLQKENIIDESGMPKERFSAEFPKEGPSILRIQQVVRGDSAAYFCASSPLLKQRGVEANEQFFGPGTRLTVL.